Following are 5 T cell receptor beta chains from one sample sequenced in a study of cytomegalovirus exposure and HLA in healthy donors. The PCR employed 60 Vbeta primers together with 13 Jbeta primers. Profiled with immunoSEQ multiplex PCR; TCRdb holds only in-frame clones, not every one. Found here are about 150,000 clones, 65% to 75% of them singletons; the top ten hold approximately 2.3%. Sequencing used PBMCs. The receptor source for this set is a man between 25 and 39 years old in good health and CMV-seronegative.

This clone appeared a few times. The V call is TRBV5-6, the J call TRBJ2-7; a possible D gene is TRBD1 (5 bases). This CDR3 has 14 amino acids. The germline V and J ends were trimmed by 9 bases and 0 bases, with 16 bases remaining between them. In germline, CDR1 is SGHDT, CDR2 YYEEEE. The CDR3 DNA reads TGTGCCACCTCAACAGGCGTAAGCTCCTACGAGCAGTACTTC. Protein sequence: CATSTGVSSYEQYF.

This chain joins TRBV6-1 and TRBJ1-5, with D possibly matching TRBD1 (5 bases). V was trimmed by 3 bases and J by 4 bases, leaving 13 bases between them. The CDR3 runs 15 residues. CDR1 MNHNS and CDR2 SASEGT come from the germline V gene. The CDR3 is CASSEGQPVNQPQHF. The CDR3 DNA sequence: TGTGCCAGCAGTGAGGGGCAGCCTGTAAATCAGCCCCAGCATTTT.

This chain joins TRBV11-1 and TRBJ2-7; TRBD1 agrees at 7 bases. The trim removed 1 base at V and 0 bases at J, leaving 3 bases unmatched. Per the germline V gene, CDR1 is SGHAT and CDR2 is FQDESV (reference sequence). The CDR3 covers 15 residues. This CDR3 reads CASSLEGDSSYEQYF. DNA of the CDR3: TGTGCCAGCAGCTTAGAGGGGGACAGCTCCTACGAGCAGTACTTC.

This clone was seen only once. This rearrangement joins TRBV2 to TRBJ2-5; 12 positions agree with TRBD1. From germline, CDR1 is SNHLY and CDR2 FYNNEI. V trimming: 6 bases; J trimming: 5 bases; junction bases outside the gene matches: 10. The CDR3 loop spans 16 amino acids. The CDR3: CASRIPGQGAGETQYF. As DNA, the CDR3 is TGTGCCAGCAGAATACCGGGACAGGGGGCGGGGGAGACCCAGTACTTC.

The chain joins TRBV2 to TRBJ1-2; D is unresolved. Between the trimmed V and J ends, which lost 6 bases and 7 bases, there was a span of 15 bases. Germline loops: CDR1 SNHLY, CDR2 FYNNEI. The CDR3 contains 13 residues. CDR3 sequence: CASSPSEGGGYTF. Written as DNA, the CDR3 is TGTGCCAGCAGCCCGTCAGAAGGCGGTGGCTACACCTTC.